The 18 T cell receptor beta chains below were found in one sample sequenced in a study of cytomegalovirus exposure and HLA in healthy donors. PCR amplification relied on 60 Vbeta primers (plus 13 Jbeta primers). The assay was immunoSEQ multiplex PCR, and TCRdb's table has in-frame clones only and misses some. The table lists approximately 97,000 clones, approximately 80% of them singletons, with roughly 9.3% in the top ten. The sample consisted of PBMCs. These receptors were collected from a male donor in good health and CMV-seropositive.

This clone was seen only a few times. This chain connects TRBV6-5 to TRBJ2-5; 7 nucleotides line up with TRBD1. This CDR3 is built from 13 residues. V dropped 6 bases and J dropped 4; count of bases not matched to a gene: 5. Germline CDR1 reads MNHEY; CDR2 reads SVGAGI. Written as DNA, the CDR3 is TGTGCCAGCAGAGTGACAGGGATAGAGACCCAGTACTTC. As protein: CASRVTGIETQYF.

The chain recombines TRBV7-6 with TRBJ1-4; D gene unclear. The CDR3 is 13 residues long. Germline lookup yields CDR1 SGHVS and CDR2 FNYEAQ. V gave up 3 bases and J gave up 8 bases, with 10 bases separating them. The CDR3 reads CASSFSPEEKLFF. The CDR3 DNA sequence: TGTGCCAGCAGCTTTAGCCCAGAGGAAAAACTGTTTTTT.

The genes are TRBV7-8 and TRBJ1-2, with a tentative D call TRBD1 (5 bases). The CDR3 runs 14 residues. V was clipped by 7 bases and J by 2 bases, with 14 bases between them. Germline V gives CDR1 SGHVS, CDR2 FQNEAQ. CDR3 protein: CASTLAGFNYGYTF. CDR3 DNA sequence: TGTGCCAGCACCCTCGCAGGGTTCAACTATGGCTACACCTTC.

The V call is TRBV18, the J call TRBJ2-7; 8 bases line up with TRBD1. The CDR3 length is 14 residues. V was pared by 0 bases and J by 5 bases, with 3 bases of the junction left unmatched. Germline V lookup: CDR1 KGHSH, CDR2 LQKENI. In DNA form, the CDR3 reads TGTGCCAGCTCACCACCCAGGGGGCGGAACGAGCAGTACTTC. This sequence encodes CASSPPRGRNEQYF.

The gene calls are TRBV5-1 and TRBJ2-3; no definite D call. Germline CDR1 and CDR2: SGHRS and YFSETQ. Trimming shortened V by 0 bases and J by 0 bases, and 11 bases separated the two germline ends. The CDR3 loop spans 16 amino acids. CDR3 sequence reads: CASSLANNPSTDTQYF. DNA of the CDR3: TGCGCCAGCAGCTTGGCCAACAACCCTAGCACAGATACGCAGTATTTT.

The chain combines TRBV30 with TRBJ1-3; 10 bases line up with TRBD1. The ends lost 6 bases at V and 8 bases at J; junction bases unmatched: 10. Germline V gives CDR1 GTSNPN, CDR2 SVGIG (reference sequence). This CDR3 has 14 amino acids. This CDR3 reads CACLKDRGVDTIYF. The CDR3 DNA sequence: TGTGCCTGTCTAAAGGACAGGGGGGTCGACACCATATATTTT.

The V and J genes are TRBV6-5 and TRBJ2-1, with TRBD2 matching over 8 bases. Germline V gives CDR1 MNHEY, CDR2 SVGAGI. Trimming took 6 bases from V and 0 from J; bases not matched to a gene: 4. The CDR3 totals 15 residues. The CDR3 reads CASRLAGPSYNEQFF. Written as DNA, the CDR3 is TGTGCCAGCAGATTAGCGGGACCCTCCTACAATGAGCAGTTCTTC.

This clone occurred a few times. CDR3 bases: TGCGCCAGCAGCCAAGCTTCCGGGGGTTATGGCTACACCTTC. This codes for CASSQASGGYGYTF. This chain connects TRBV4-1 to TRBJ1-2; D is possibly TRBD1 (5 bases). Germline CDR1 reads MGHRA; CDR2 reads YSYEKL. The CDR3 is made up of 14 amino acids. V lost 1 base and J lost 5, with 11 bases in between.

This clone was seen more than once but under ten times. Other DNA sequences in this sample translate to the same CDR3. The rearrangement links TRBV5-1 to TRBJ2-6; 14 nucleotides agree with TRBD2. The CDR3 totals 18 residues. The J segment lost 2 bases and the V segment lost 3 bases, leaving 4 bases of the junction unmatched. Germline loops: CDR1 SGHRS, CDR2 YFSETQ. CDR3 sequence (DNA): TGCGCCAGCAGCTCGCGACTAGCGGGAGGGCCTGGGGCCAACGTCCTGACTTTC. Encoded protein: CASSSRLAGGPGANVLTF.

The CDR3 reads CASSLGIRQGEQFF. In DNA form, the CDR3 reads TGTGCCAGCAGCTTGGGGATTCGTCAGGGTGAGCAGTTCTTC. This chain joins TRBV7-9 and TRBJ2-1; tentatively, D is TRBD1 (5 bases). This CDR3 has 14 amino acids. The germline V gene has CDR1 SEHNR and CDR2 FQNEAQ (reference sequence). Deletions cut 3 bases from V and 9 bases from J, with 15 bases between.

The rearrangement joins TRBV5-1 to TRBJ1-6, with D possibly matching TRBD1 (5 bases). V gave up 4 bases and J gave up 7 bases, with 15 bases separating them. There are 15 residues in the CDR3. Looked up from germline, CDR1 is SGHRS and CDR2 is YFSETQ. CDR3 protein: CASSREAGTNSPLHF. The CDR3 nucleotides are TGCGCCAGCAGCCGGGAGGCAGGGACCAATTCACCCCTCCACTTT.

The chain links TRBV4-3 to TRBJ2-7; the match to TRBD2 covers 9 bases. The ends lost 1 base at V and 1 base at J; junction bases unmatched: 5. Germline loops: CDR1 LGHNA, CDR2 YSLEER. This CDR3 has 16 amino acids. CDR3 sequence (DNA): TGCGCCAGCAGCCAAGGGGCGGGAGGGCTTTCCTACGAGCAGTACTTC. Its protein product is CASSQGAGGLSYEQYF.

In its sample, this clone was seen a few times. The chain is built from TRBV4-3 and TRBJ2-7, with 8 positions matching TRBD2. Germline V CDR1 and CDR2: LGHNA, YSLEER. CDR3 length equals 15 residues. The V and J ends lost 1 base and 1 base, in that order; junction bases with no gene match: 3. CDR3 nucleotides: TGCGCCAGCAGCCAAGGGATAGCGGGATCCTACGAGCAGTACTTC. Its protein product is CASSQGIAGSYEQYF.

The gene calls are TRBV6-6 and TRBJ2-7; weak D call: TRBD1 (5 bases). V dropped 0 bases and J dropped 3 bases, with 9 bases sitting between them. CDR3 size: 14 residues. Germline V lookup: CDR1 MNHNY, CDR2 SVGAGI (reference sequence). CDR3 DNA sequence: TGTGCCAGCAGTTACTCCCTAACAGGCTACGAGCAGTACTTC. It specifies CASSYSLTGYEQYF.

The chain joins TRBV30 to TRBJ2-7, with a weak D call TRBD2 (6 bases). V lost 7 bases and J lost 0, with 19 bases in between. This CDR3 comprises 15 residues. Per the germline V gene, CDR1 is GTSNPN and CDR2 is SVGIG (reference sequence). The CDR3 region is CASTRGNWGSYEQYF. The CDR3 nucleotides read TGTGCCTCCACCCGCGGGAATTGGGGCTCCTACGAGCAGTACTTC.

This clone showed up just a few times. J is TRBJ1-4 and V is TRBV2; TRBD1 aligns across 7 bases. The CDR3 length is 15 residues. Germline CDR1 is SNHLY and CDR2 is FYNNEI. The junction had 8 bases not matched to a gene; V was cut back by 4 bases and J by 6 bases. The CDR3 is CASSGQGASYEKLFF. The DNA of the CDR3 is TGTGCCAGCAGTGGACAGGGAGCCTCCTATGAAAAACTGTTTTTT.

This sequence joins TRBV5-1 and TRBJ2-5; 7 positions match TRBD2. This CDR3 spans 15 amino acids. Trimming at V came to 4 bases and at J to 5 bases, leaving 11 bases not matched to a gene. Germline CDR1 is SGHRS and CDR2 is YFSETQ. In DNA form, the CDR3 reads TGCGCCAGCAGCCGCCTGGGGGGGGTAGCCGAGACCCAGTACTTC. Its translation is CASSRLGGVAETQYF. The full variable domain, in which reference TRBV5-1 and TRBJ2-5 provide the parts outside the CDR3, is KAGVTQTPRYLIKTRGQQVTLSCSPISGHRSVSWYQQTPGQGLQFLFEYFSETQRNKGNFPGRFSGRQFSNSRSEMNVSTLELGDSALYLCASSRLGGVAETQYFGPGTRLLVL.

The genes are TRBV5-1 and TRBJ2-3; maybe TRBD1 (6 bases). CDR1 and CDR2 (germline): SGHRS, YFSETQ. The CDR3 length is 14 residues. V lost 6 bases, J lost 2 bases, and 13 bases lay in between. The CDR3 DNA sequence: TGCGCCAGCAATCGACAGGAAATCACAGATACGCAGTATTTT. Its protein is CASNRQEITDTQYF.